These 16 T cell receptor beta chains share one sample of origin, sequenced in a study of cytomegalovirus exposure and HLA in healthy donors. The PCR ran on 60 Vbeta and 13 Jbeta primers. Libraries were prepared by immunoSEQ multiplex PCR; TCRdb keeps only in-frame clonotypes and omits some of them. The repertoire has more than 150,000 clones, roughly 75% of them found once; the top ten carry 7.7%. Sequencing was performed on PBMCs. Every receptor here comes from a woman aged 40 to 49 in good health and CMV-seropositive.

V gene TRBV19 combines with J gene TRBJ2-2; possible D gene TRBD2, 6 bases. The CDR3 covers 15 residues. CDR1 LNHDA and CDR2 SQIVND come from the germline V gene (reference sequence). V was shortened by 2 bases and J by 5 bases, with 12 bases between the two germline ends. The CDR3 bases are TGTGCCAGTAGTATACAGGGAGGTAGAACCGGGGAGCTGTTTTTT. Its protein product is CASSIQGGRTGELFF.

About this clone: The same CDR3 also results from other DNA sequences found in this sample. The chain combines TRBV7-3 with TRBJ2-7; 7 bases align to TRBD2. The V and J ends lost 5 bases and 3 bases, in that order; junction bases with no gene match: 7. Per the germline V gene, CDR1 is SGHTA and CDR2 is FQGTGA. CDR3 size: 14 residues. The CDR3 bases are TGTGCCAGCAGCCCCCTGGGCGGGAGCTACGAGCAGTACTTC. Translated: CASSPLGGSYEQYF.

V usage is TRBV27 and J usage is TRBJ2-1; TRBD2 matches 13 bases. This CDR3 spans 15 amino acids. CDR1 is MNHEY and CDR2 is SMNVEV in the germline V gene (reference sequence). With V trimmed by 4 bases and J by 7 bases, 4 bases remained unmatched. CDR3 nucleotides: TGTGCCAGCAGTTCTATGGGACTAGCGGGAAATGAGCAGTTCTTC. Amino acids: CASSSMGLAGNEQFF.

This chain uses TRBV18 with TRBJ2-7, with 7 bases lining up with TRBD1. The CDR3 covers 14 residues. The junction had 3 bases not matched to a gene; V was cut back by 4 bases and J by 0 bases. The germline V gene encodes CDR1 KGHSH and CDR2 LQKENI. As DNA, the CDR3 is TGTGCCAGCTCACTTGGGACAGACTCCTACGAGCAGTACTTC. The encoded protein is CASSLGTDSYEQYF.

In the case of this clone: The junction departs from the called germline gene at one end, perhaps through a read error. This rearrangement joins TRBV7-7 to TRBJ2-7; TRBD2 aligns across 7 bases. CDR3 length equals 16 residues. Germline CDR1 and CDR2: SSHAT and FNYEAQ (reference sequence). The DNA of the CDR3 is TGTGCTAGCAGCCCGGGGCTAGCGGAGAACTCCTACGAGCAGTACTTC. Residues: CASSPGLAENSYEQYF.

The chain uses TRBV6-5 and TRBJ2-5; 8 bases are shared with TRBD2. V was pared by 2 bases and J by 5 bases, with 7 bases of the junction left unmatched. This CDR3 is built from 15 residues. Germline values: CDR1 MNHEY, CDR2 SVGAGI. This chain's CDR3 is CASSYGAGAWETQYF. The CDR3 DNA is TGTGCCAGCAGTTACGGAGCGGGGGCCTGGGAGACCCAGTACTTC.

The chain couples TRBV29-1 to TRBJ1-4; maybe TRBD1 (6 bases). Germline assignment: CDR1 SQVTM and CDR2 ANQGSEA. The V and J ends lost 7 bases and 7 bases respectively, with 16 bases between them. The CDR3 runs to 13 residues. CDR3 nucleotides: TGCAGCGCCGGGACACCCGGCTCTGAAAAACTGTTTTTT. Translating it yields CSAGTPGSEKLFF.

The rearrangement joins TRBV6-1 to TRBJ1-1; 10 bases align to TRBD1. CDR1 and CDR2 from the germline V gene are MNHNS and SASEGT. V was clipped by 4 bases and J by 6 bases; unmatched bases: 8. The CDR3 is 15 residues long. Here the CDR3 reads CASSGQGAQSPEAFF. The CDR3 nucleotides read TGTGCCAGCAGTGGACAGGGGGCGCAAAGTCCTGAAGCTTTCTTT.

The chain recombines TRBV19 with TRBJ1-2; a weak D match, TRBD1 (6 bases). The CDR3 sequence is 13 residues long. V was clipped by 6 bases and J by 5 bases, with 13 bases between them. The germline V gene encodes CDR1 LNHDA and CDR2 SQIVND (reference sequence). Here the CDR3 reads CASRTDRHYGYTF. CDR3 nucleotides: TGTGCCAGTAGGACCGACAGGCATTATGGCTACACCTTC.

The chain has TRBV5-8 and TRBJ1-5, with D maybe TRBD1 (5 bases). The V and J ends lost 6 bases and 2 bases respectively, with 18 bases between them. CDR3 length: 16 amino acids. Germline lookup yields CDR1 SGHTS and CDR2 YDEGEE. The chain's CDR3 is CASNPGGIVGNQPQHF. The CDR3 DNA sequence: TGTGCCAGCAACCCGGGGGGGATAGTCGGCAATCAGCCCCAGCATTTT.

This chain links TRBV5-1 with TRBJ2-3; 12 bases are shared with TRBD2. This CDR3 is built from 16 residues. Germline V gives CDR1 SGHRS, CDR2 YFSETQ. Trimming removed 5 bases from V and 0 bases from J; junction bases left unmatched: 4. The CDR3 DNA reads as TGCGCCAGCAGAACCGGGACTAGCGGGAGCACAGATACGCAGTATTTT. It encodes CASRTGTSGSTDTQYF.

The chain couples TRBV27 to TRBJ2-7, with 8 bases lining up with TRBD1. Germline V gene data show CDR1 as MNHEY and CDR2 as SMNVEV (reference sequence). The CDR3 covers 15 residues. Trimming removed 5 bases from V and 5 bases from J; junction bases left unmatched: 11. The CDR3 DNA reads TGTGCCAGCAGTCGGAGCCGGGACAGGTCCCACGAGCAGTACTTC. It codes for CASSRSRDRSHEQYF.

The chain recombines TRBV5-4 with TRBJ1-4, with 10 bases that match TRBD1. The trim removed 4 bases at V and 6 bases at J, leaving 6 bases unmatched. Germline CDR1 reads SGHNT; CDR2 reads YYREEE (reference sequence). This CDR3 has 15 amino acids. CDR3 sequence reads: CASSPTTGGDEKLFF. CDR3 DNA: TGTGCCAGCAGCCCCACGACAGGGGGCGATGAAAAACTGTTTTTT.

The rearrangement links TRBV12-5 to TRBJ1-1; weak D call: TRBD1 (6 bases). Germline values: CDR1 LGHNT, CDR2 FRNRAP. The CDR3 contains 13 residues. Trimming left V 1 base short and J 10 bases short, with 13 bases between. The CDR3 is CASGLAEQGGAFF. The CDR3 bases are TGTGCTAGTGGTTTGGCCGAACAGGGTGGAGCTTTCTTT.

V is TRBV7-9 and J is TRBJ1-3; 7 nucleotides align to TRBD1. The germline gives CDR1 SEHNR, CDR2 FQNEAQ (reference sequence). V lost 5 bases to trimming and J lost 0 bases; unmatched junction nucleotides: 4. CDR3 length: 15 residues. CDR3 in DNA: TGTGCCAGCAGCCCTAACAGGGGCTCTGGAAACACCATATATTTT. Its translation: CASSPNRGSGNTIYF.

This sequence joins TRBV2 and TRBJ1-5; no firm D call. The CDR3 contains 15 residues. V was shortened by 2 bases and J by 1 base, with 9 bases between the two germline ends. CDR1 and CDR2 (germline): SNHLY, FYNNEI. The CDR3 is CASSERRSSNQPQHF. CDR3 sequence (DNA): TGTGCCAGCAGTGAAAGGAGGTCAAGCAATCAGCCCCAGCATTTT.